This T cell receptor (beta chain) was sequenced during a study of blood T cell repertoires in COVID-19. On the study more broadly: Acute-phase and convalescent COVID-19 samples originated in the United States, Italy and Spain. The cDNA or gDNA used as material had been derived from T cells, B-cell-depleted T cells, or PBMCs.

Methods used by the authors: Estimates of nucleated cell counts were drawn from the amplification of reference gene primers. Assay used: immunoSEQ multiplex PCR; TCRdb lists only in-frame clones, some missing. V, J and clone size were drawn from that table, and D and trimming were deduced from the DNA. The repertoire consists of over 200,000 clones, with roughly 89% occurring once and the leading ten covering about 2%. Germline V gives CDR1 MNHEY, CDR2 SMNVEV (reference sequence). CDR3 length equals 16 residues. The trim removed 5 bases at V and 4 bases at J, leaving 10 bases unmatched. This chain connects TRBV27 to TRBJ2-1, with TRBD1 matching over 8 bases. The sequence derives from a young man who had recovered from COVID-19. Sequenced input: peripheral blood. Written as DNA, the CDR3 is TGTGCCAGCAGTCCAACCCCGGGACAGGAATACAATGAGCAGTTCTTC. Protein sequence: CASSPTPGQEYNEQFF.